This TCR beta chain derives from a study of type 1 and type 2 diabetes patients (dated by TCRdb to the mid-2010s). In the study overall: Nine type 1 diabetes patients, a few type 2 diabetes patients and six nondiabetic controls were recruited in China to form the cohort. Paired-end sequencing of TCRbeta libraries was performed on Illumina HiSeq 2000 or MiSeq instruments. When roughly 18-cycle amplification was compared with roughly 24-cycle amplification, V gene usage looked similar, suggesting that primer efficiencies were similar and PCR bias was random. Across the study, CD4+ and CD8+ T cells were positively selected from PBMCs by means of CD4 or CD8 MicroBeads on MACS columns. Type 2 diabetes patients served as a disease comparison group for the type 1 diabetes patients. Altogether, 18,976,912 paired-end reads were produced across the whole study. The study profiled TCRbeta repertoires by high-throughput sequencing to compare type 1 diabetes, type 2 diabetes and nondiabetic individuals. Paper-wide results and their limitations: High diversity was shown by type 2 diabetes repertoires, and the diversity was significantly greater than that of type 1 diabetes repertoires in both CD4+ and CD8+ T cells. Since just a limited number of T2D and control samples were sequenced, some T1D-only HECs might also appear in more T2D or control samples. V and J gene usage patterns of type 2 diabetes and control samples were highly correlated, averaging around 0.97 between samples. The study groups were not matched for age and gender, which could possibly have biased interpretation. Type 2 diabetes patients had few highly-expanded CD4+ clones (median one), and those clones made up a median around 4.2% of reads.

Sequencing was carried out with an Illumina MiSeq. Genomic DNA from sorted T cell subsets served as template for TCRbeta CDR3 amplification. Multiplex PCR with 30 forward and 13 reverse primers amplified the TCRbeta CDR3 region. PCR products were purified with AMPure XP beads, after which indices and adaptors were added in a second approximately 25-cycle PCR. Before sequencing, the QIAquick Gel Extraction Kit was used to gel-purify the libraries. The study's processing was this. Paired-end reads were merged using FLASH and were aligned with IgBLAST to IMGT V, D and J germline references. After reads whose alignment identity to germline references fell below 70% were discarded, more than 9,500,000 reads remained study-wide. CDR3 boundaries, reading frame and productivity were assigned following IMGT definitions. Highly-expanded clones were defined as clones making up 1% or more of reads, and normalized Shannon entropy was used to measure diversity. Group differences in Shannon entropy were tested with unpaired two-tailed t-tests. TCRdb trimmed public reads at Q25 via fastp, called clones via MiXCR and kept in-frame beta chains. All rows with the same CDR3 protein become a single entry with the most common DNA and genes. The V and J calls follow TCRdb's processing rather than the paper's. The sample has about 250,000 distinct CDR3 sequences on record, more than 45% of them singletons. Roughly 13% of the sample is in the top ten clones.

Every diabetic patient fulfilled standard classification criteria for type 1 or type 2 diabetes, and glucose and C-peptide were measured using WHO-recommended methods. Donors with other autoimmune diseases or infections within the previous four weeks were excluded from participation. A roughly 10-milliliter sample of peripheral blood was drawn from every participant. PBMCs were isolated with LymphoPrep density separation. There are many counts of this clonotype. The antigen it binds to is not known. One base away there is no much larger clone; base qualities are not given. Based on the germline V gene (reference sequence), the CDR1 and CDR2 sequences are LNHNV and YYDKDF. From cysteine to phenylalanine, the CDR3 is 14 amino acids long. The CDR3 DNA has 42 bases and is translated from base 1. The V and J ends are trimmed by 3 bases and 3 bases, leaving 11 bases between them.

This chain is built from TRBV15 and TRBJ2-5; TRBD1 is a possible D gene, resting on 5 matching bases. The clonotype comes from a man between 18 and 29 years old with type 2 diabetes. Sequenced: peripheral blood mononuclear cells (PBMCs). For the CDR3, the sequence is CATSSLDRKETQYF. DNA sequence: TGTGCCACCAGCAGCCTTGACAGAAAAGAGACCCAGTACTTC.